The 16 T cell receptor beta chains below were found in one sample sequenced in a study of cytomegalovirus exposure and HLA in healthy donors. Here immunoSEQ multiplex PCR was the method, and the copy in TCRdb shows in-frame clones only, minus some. The table lists tens of thousands of clones, about 92% of them singletons. What was sequenced was PBMCs. The receptors stem from a man in his late teens or twenties in good health and CMV-seronegative.

The rearrangement joins TRBV4-3 to TRBJ1-5; D gene ambiguous. This CDR3 has 16 amino acids. The V end lost 4 bases, the J end lost 0 bases, and 13 bases lay between the germline ends. Per germline, CDR1 LGHNA and CDR2 YSLEER. The CDR3 nucleotides are TGCGCCAGCAGCCCCGCTTGGTTCTATAGCAATCAGCCCCAGCATTTT. This sequence encodes CASSPAWFYSNQPQHF.

The chain employs TRBV9 and TRBJ2-1; D gene ambiguous. Trimming removed 0 bases at V and 6 bases at J, with 10 bases between. Germline CDR1 SGDLS, CDR2 YYNGEE. This CDR3 has 14 residues. The chain's CDR3 is CASSVEPQRNEQFF. The CDR3 DNA reads as TGTGCCAGCAGCGTAGAGCCCCAGCGCAATGAGCAGTTCTTC.

V is TRBV4-1 and J is TRBJ2-7, with 8 bases matching TRBD2. The CDR3 has 15 amino acids. V shed 3 bases, J shed 3 bases, and the junction held 7 bases outside the gene matches. Germline CDR1 and CDR2: MGHRA and YSYEKL. The CDR3 sequence: CASSQVTSESYEQYF. The DNA for the CDR3 is TGCGCCAGCAGCCAGGTGACTAGCGAGAGCTACGAGCAGTACTTC.

J is TRBJ2-1 and V is TRBV11-3, with D possibly being TRBD1 (6 bases). The germline CDR1 and CDR2 sequences are SGHNT and YENEEA. This CDR3 contains 15 residues. V was cut by 0 bases and J by 2 bases, with 8 bases left in between. CDR3 sequence: CASSLDRGTYNEQFF. In nucleotides, the CDR3 is TGTGCCAGCAGCTTAGACAGGGGTACCTACAATGAGCAGTTCTTC.

The chain carries TRBV19 and TRBJ2-2, with TRBD1 identical over 8 bases. The CDR3 runs to 15 residues. The germline CDR1 and CDR2 sequences are LNHDA and SQIVND (reference sequence). V shed 3 bases and J 5 bases; nucleotides not matched to a gene: 5. The CDR3 spells CASSMDREWTGELFF. The DNA for the CDR3 is TGTGCCAGTAGTATGGACAGGGAATGGACCGGGGAGCTGTTTTTT.

There are a few counts of this clone. The CDR3 region is CASSIGTLAGRNSGANVLTF. The DNA for the CDR3 is TGTGCCAGTAGTATAGGTACGCTAGCAGGGAGGAACTCTGGGGCCAACGTCCTGACTTTC. J is TRBJ2-6 and V is TRBV19; TRBD2 is a possible D gene (6 bases). The V gene lost 1 base and the J gene lost 0 bases, with 19 bases spanning the gap. This CDR3 spans 20 amino acids. Germline V CDR1 and CDR2: LNHDA, SQIVND (reference sequence).

The gene calls are TRBV7-2 and TRBJ2-7; TRBD2 aligns across 9 bases. The trim removed 8 bases at V and 5 bases at J, leaving 10 bases unmatched. The CDR3 has 14 residues. Germline V CDR1 and CDR2: SGHTA, FQGNSA. As DNA, the CDR3 is TGTGCCAGCTCGACTGCCGCGGGAGGGAACGAGCAGTACTTC. This codes for CASSTAAGGNEQYF.

The DNA for the CDR3 is TGTGCCAGCAGTCGGACTAGCACCAATGAGCAGTTCTTC. It codes for CASSRTSTNEQFF. V and J are TRBV6-4 and TRBJ2-1, with 8 nucleotides matching TRBD2. The CDR3 length is 13 residues. The junction had 3 bases not matched to a gene; V was cut back by 5 bases and J by 6 bases. CDR1 and CDR2 (germline): MRHNA, SNTAGT.

The genes are TRBV25-1 and TRBJ2-3, with TRBD2 matching 7 bases. The CDR3 length is 15 residues. V dropped 6 bases and J dropped 2; count of bases not matched to a gene: 8. Germline V CDR1 and CDR2: MGHDK, SYGVNS. The CDR3 DNA reads TGTGCCAGCAGCGCCCGACTAGCTAACACAGATACGCAGTATTTT. This sequence encodes CASSARLANTDTQYF.

The rearrangement links TRBV6-5 to TRBJ2-7; tentatively, D is TRBD2 (6 bases). Germline assignment: CDR1 MNHEY and CDR2 SVGAGI. There are 10 residues in the CDR3. V was shortened by 8 bases and J by 8 bases, with 10 bases between the two germline ends. The CDR3 DNA reads as TGTGCCAGCGCTACTAGCCAGCAGTACTTC. This sequence encodes CASATSQQYF.

The V and J genes are TRBV7-9 and TRBJ2-2; TRBD2 matches 8 bases. Germline trimming cut 3 bases from V and 0 bases from J; bases unmatched to any gene: 3. The CDR3 has 16 residues. Germline lookup yields CDR1 SEHNR and CDR2 FQNEAQ (reference sequence). This CDR3 reads CASSFLAGTNTGELFF. CDR3 nucleotide sequence: TGTGCCAGCAGCTTCTTAGCGGGAACGAACACCGGGGAGCTGTTTTTT.

V and J are TRBV5-4 and TRBJ2-1, with TRBD2 as a possible D gene (6 bases). Germline V CDR1 and CDR2: SGHNT, YYREEE (reference sequence). This CDR3 region has 13 residues. Trimming cost V 0 bases and J 8 bases, with 9 bases left between them. CDR3 residues: CASSLETSHEQFF. The DNA of the CDR3 is TGTGCCAGCAGCTTGGAAACTAGCCATGAGCAGTTCTTC.

V and J are TRBV7-6 and TRBJ1-1; no clear D gene. This CDR3 is 15 amino acids long. Trimming cost V 3 bases and J 0 bases, with 11 bases left between them. CDR1 is SGHVS and CDR2 is FNYEAQ in the germline V gene. This chain's CDR3 is CASSFTVLMNTEAFF. CDR3 DNA: TGTGCCAGCAGCTTCACGGTGCTTATGAACACTGAAGCTTTCTTT.

The gene calls are TRBV10-1 and TRBJ2-7; no reliable D call. Germline assignment: CDR1 WNHNN and CDR2 SYGVQD (reference sequence). Trimming took 3 bases from V and 6 from J, leaving 12 bases between them. This CDR3 has 13 residues. The DNA of the CDR3 is TGCGCCAGCAGTGACCCCCTAGTGCGCGAGCAGTACTTC. It encodes CASSDPLVREQYF.

V usage is TRBV28 and J usage is TRBJ2-3, with TRBD2 matching 7 bases. The CDR3 covers 19 residues. Losses at the gene ends were 2 bases for V and 5 bases for J; bases not matched to a gene: 19. CDR1 is MDHEN, CDR2 SYDVKM, per germline. CDR3 protein: CASSLRGGRAGSAQDTQYF. CDR3 bases: TGTGCCAGCAGTTTACGGGGTGGGAGGGCCGGGTCTGCACAAGATACGCAGTATTTT.

J is TRBJ1-5 and V is TRBV7-2; tentative D call: TRBD1 (5 bases). The germline V and J ends were trimmed by 5 bases and 0 bases, with 17 bases remaining between them. The germline gives CDR1 SGHTA, CDR2 FQGNSA. The length of the CDR3 is 17 residues. Here the CDR3 reads CASSTRQNFYSNQPQHF. For the CDR3, the DNA is TGTGCCAGCAGCACGCGACAGAACTTTTATAGCAATCAGCCCCAGCATTTT.